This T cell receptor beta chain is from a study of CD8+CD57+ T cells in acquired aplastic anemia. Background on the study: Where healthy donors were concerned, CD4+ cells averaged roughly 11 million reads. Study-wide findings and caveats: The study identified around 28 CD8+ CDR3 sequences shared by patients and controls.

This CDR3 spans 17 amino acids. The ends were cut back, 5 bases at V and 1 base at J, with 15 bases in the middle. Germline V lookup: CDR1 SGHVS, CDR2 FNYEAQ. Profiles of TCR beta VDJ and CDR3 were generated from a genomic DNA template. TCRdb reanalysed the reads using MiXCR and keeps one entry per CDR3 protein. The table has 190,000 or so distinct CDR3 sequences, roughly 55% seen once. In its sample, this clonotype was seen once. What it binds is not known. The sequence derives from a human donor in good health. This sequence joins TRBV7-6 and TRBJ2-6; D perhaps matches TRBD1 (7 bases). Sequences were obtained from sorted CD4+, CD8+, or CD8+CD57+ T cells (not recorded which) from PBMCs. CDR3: CASSQGGGSSGANVLTF. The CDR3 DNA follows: TGTGCCAGCAGCCAGGGGGGTGGATCTTCTGGGGCCAACGTCCTGACTTTC.